This TCR beta chain is drawn from a study of T cell changes during pregnancy in multiple sclerosis. This CDR3 comprises 16 residues. V lost 1 base to trimming and J lost 3 bases; unmatched junction nucleotides: 6. The germline gives CDR1 SGHRS, CDR2 YFSETQ. This clone came up once. TCRdb's copy holds only in-frame clones and misses some; the assay was immunoSEQ multiplex PCR. This sample yields about 59,000 clones, of which under 95% are seen a single time; approximately 1.3% belongs to the top ten. The receptor was derived from a female donor with multiple sclerosis, enrolled in a pregnancy study. Sequenced material: peripheral blood, taken in the second trimester of pregnancy. The V call is TRBV5-1, the J call TRBJ2-2, with 7 positions matching TRBD2. CDR3 in amino acids: CASSLFGGVYTGELFF. The CDR3, as DNA: TGCGCCAGCAGCTTGTTTGGGGGGGTGTACACCGGGGAGCTGTTTTTT. Together with reference TRBV5-1 and TRBJ2-2, the CDR3 gives the full variable domain: KAGVTQTPRYLIKTRGQQVTLSCSPISGHRSVSWYQQTPGQGLQFLFEYFSETQRNKGNFPGRFSGRQFSNSRSEMNVSTLELGDSALYLCASSLFGGVYTGELFFGEGSRLTVL.